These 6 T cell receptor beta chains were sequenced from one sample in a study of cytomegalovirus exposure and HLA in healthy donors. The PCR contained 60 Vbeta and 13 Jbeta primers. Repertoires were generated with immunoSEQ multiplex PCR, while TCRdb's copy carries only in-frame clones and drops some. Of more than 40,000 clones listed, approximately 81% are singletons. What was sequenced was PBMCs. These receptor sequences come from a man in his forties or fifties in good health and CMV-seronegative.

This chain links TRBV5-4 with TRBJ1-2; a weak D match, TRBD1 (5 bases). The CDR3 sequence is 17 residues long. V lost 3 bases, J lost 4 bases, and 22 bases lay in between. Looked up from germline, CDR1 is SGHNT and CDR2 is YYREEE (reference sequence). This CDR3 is CASSSPQGRVSVYGYTF. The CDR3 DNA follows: TGTGCCAGCAGCTCCCCCCAGGGAAGGGTGTCGGTCTATGGCTACACCTTC.

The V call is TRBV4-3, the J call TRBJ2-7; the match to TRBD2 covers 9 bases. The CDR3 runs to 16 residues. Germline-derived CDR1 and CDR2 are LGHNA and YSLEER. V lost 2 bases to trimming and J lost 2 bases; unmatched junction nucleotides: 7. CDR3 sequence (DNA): TGCGCCAGCAGCCAATCCCGGTCTAGCGGGACCTACGAGCAGTACTTC. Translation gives CASSQSRSSGTYEQYF.

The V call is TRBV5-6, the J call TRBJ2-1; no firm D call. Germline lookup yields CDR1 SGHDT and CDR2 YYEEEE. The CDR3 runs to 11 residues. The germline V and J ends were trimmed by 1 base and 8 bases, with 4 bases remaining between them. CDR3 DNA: TGTGCCAGCAGCTTGTTATATGAGCAGTTCTTC. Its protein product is CASSLLYEQFF.

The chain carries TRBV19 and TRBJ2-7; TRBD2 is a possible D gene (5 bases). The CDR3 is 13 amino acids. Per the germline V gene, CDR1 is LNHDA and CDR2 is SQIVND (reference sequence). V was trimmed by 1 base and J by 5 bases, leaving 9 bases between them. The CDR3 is CASSIVGADEQYF. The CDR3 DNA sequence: TGTGCCAGTAGTATAGTGGGAGCAGACGAGCAGTACTTC.

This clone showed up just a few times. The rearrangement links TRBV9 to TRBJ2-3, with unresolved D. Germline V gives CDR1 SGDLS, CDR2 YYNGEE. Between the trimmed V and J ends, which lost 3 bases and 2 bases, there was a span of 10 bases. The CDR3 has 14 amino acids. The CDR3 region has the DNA TGTGCCAGCAGCGCAAACATCCTCACAGATACGCAGTATTTT. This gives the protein CASSANILTDTQYF. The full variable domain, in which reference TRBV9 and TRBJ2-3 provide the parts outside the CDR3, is DSGVTQTPKHLITATGQRVTLRCSPRSGDLSVYWYQQSLDQGLQFLIQYYNGEERAKGNILERFSAQQFPDLHSELNLSSLELGDSALYFCASSANILTDTQYFGPGTRLTVL.

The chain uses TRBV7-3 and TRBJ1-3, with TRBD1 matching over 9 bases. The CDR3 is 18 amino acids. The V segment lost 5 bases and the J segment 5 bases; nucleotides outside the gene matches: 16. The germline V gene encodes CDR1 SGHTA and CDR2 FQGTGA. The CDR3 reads CASSKRPGQGVSRNTIYF. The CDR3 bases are TGTGCCAGCAGCAAAAGACCGGGACAGGGAGTTTCTAGAAACACCATATATTTT.